A selection of T cell receptor beta chains follows, all from one sample in a study of blood T cell repertoires in COVID-19. Method: immunoSEQ multiplex PCR; TCRdb's copy keeps in-frame clones and lacks some. The repertoire includes a few hundred thousand clones, around 82% of them detected once, and about 15% sits in the top ten. The specimen was peripheral blood. These receptors all stem from a person aged 65 to 85 with COVID-19, enrolled during active disease. Each CDR3 is given with its conserved first and last residue. The D gene is left open where the match is weak. A clone size is listed for some rows: how often the clone was seen (once, few, many), or a class if it is expanded.

v_gene	j_gene	abundance	d_gene	CDR3nt	CDR3aa
TRBV18	TRBJ2-7	-	TRBD2	TGTGCCAGCTCGCTATCTAGCGGGGGACCGTCCTACGAGCAGTACTTC	CASSLSSGGPSYEQYF
TRBV19	TRBJ2-1	-	-	TGTGCCAGTAGTATAAGAGGGCAGGGGTACAATGAGCAGTTCTTC	CASSIRGQGYNEQFF
TRBV3-1/TRBV3-2	TRBJ1-6	once	-	TGTGCCAGCGCGGTATCGCCAGGGGTTCGTTCACCCCTCCACTTT	CASAVSPGVRSPLHF
TRBV30	TRBJ2-3	-	-	TGTGCCTGGAGTGTATCAGGGGTAGGGCAGTATTTT	CAWSVSGVGQYF
TRBV28	TRBJ2-3	-	-	TGTGCCAGTAATAACATGGGGCACACAGATACGCAGTATTTT	CASNNMGHTDTQYF
TRBV2	TRBJ2-3	-	TRBD1	TGTGCCAGCAGGGGACAGGGTACAGATACGCAGTATTTT	CASRGQGTDTQYF
TRBV28	TRBJ1-5	-	TRBD1	TGTGCCAGCAGCCGAGACAGGGACAATCAGCCCCAGCATTTT	CASSRDRDNQPQHF
TRBV28	TRBJ2-5	-	-	TGTGCCAGCAGAGATTTCGTGGGAGCGGTGAGTAGGGACCAAGAGACCCAGTACTTC	CASRDFVGAVSRDQETQYF
TRBV7-2	TRBJ1-3	-	TRBD1	TGTGCCAGCAGCAGGGGGCCTGGAAACACCATATATTTT	CASSRGPGNTIYF
TRBV10-3	TRBJ1-2	-	-	TGTGCCATCAGAGCCGGGTCGCCAATAGATGGCTACACCTTC	CAIRAGSPIDGYTF
TRBV29-1	TRBJ1-2	-	-	TGCAGCGTTGCCGGGGGGCAGGGGAGCTATGGCTACACCTTC	CSVAGGQGSYGYTF
TRBV7-9	TRBJ1-5	-	TRBD1	TGTGCCAGCAGTACCGGGACAGGCATGAATCAGCCCCAGCATTTT	CASSTGTGMNQPQHF
TRBV25-1	TRBJ1-1	once	-	TGTGCCAGCCGCCGTGATTTGGGGGGGAACACTGAAGCTTTCTTT	CASRRDLGGNTEAFF
TRBV19	TRBJ2-2	once	-	TGTGCCAGTAGGACCGGGACACCGAACACCGGGGAGCTGTTTTTT	CASRTGTPNTGELFF
TRBV5-6	TRBJ1-6	-	TRBD1	TGTGCCAGCACGGGACAGGGACGGTCACCCCTCCACTTT	CASTGQGRSPLHF
TRBV5-1	TRBJ2-3	-	-	TGCGCCAGCAGCTTGGAAGGGACACCGGCCTACACAGATACGCAGTATTTT	CASSLEGTPAYTDTQYF
TRBV4-1	TRBJ1-4	once	-	TGCGCCAGCAGCAAAGAGGCAGGTTTCGATAGGGAAAAACTGTTTTTT	CASSKEAGFDREKLFF
TRBV19	TRBJ2-3	few	-	TGTGCCAGTAGTATATCCGGGGGGCGATCAGATACGCAGTATTTT	CASSISGGRSDTQYF
TRBV15	TRBJ1-3	-	TRBD1	TGTGCCACCAGCAGGGGACAGATTGGAAACACCATATATTTT	CATSRGQIGNTIYF
TRBV7-8	TRBJ2-1	-	TRBD2	TGTGCCAGCAGCACGCAAATACAACGGGGGGCCTACAATGAGCAGTTCTTC	CASSTQIQRGAYNEQFF
TRBV3-1/TRBV3-2	TRBJ1-2	once	-	TGTGCCAGCAGCCCGGGATTATCGGCCCGTTTCTATGGCTACACCTTC	CASSPGLSARFYGYTF
TRBV6-1	TRBJ1-2	-	-	TGTGCCAGCAGTGACCGCCCAGGCGAGGGTGGTTGGAACTATGGCTACACCTTC	CASSDRPGEGGWNYGYTF
TRBV6-6	TRBJ1-3	-	-	TGTGCCAGCAGCCGAGGGCAGGGAGGAAACACCATATATTTT	CASSRGQGGNTIYF
TRBV5-8	TRBJ2-5	-	TRBD1	TGTGCCAGCAGCTTCGGGACAGCCGAAGAGACCCAGTACTTC	CASSFGTAEETQYF
TRBV6-2/TRBV6-3	TRBJ1-5	few	TRBD1	TGTGCCAGCAGCCCATGGGACAGGGCCAATCAGCCCCAGCATTTT	CASSPWDRANQPQHF
TRBV25-1	TRBJ1-6	-	-	TGTGCCAGCAGTCGAGGCCTAAATAATTCACCCCTCCACTTT	CASSRGLNNSPLHF
TRBV9	TRBJ2-7	-	TRBD1	TGTGCCAGCAGCGCCGGGGACAGTTTAGACGAGCAGTACTTC	CASSAGDSLDEQYF
TRBV11-3	TRBJ2-7	-	TRBD2	TGTGCCAGCAGCTTGAAAGGACTAGCGGGATACGAGCAGTACTTC	CASSLKGLAGYEQYF
TRBV25-1	TRBJ2-5	-	-	TGTGCCAGCAGTGAGCTTGACAGCCAAGAGACCCAGTACTTC	CASSELDSQETQYF
TRBV19	TRBJ2-1	-	TRBD2	TGTGCCAGTACCTGGGGGACTAGCGGGACAAGTGAGCAGTTCTTC	CASTWGTSGTSEQFF
TRBV5-6	TRBJ2-7	-	-	TGTGCCAGCAGCATACCACAGAACTACGAGCAGTACTTC	CASSIPQNYEQYF
TRBV6-5	TRBJ1-2	-	TRBD1	TGTGCCAGCAGTTACGGACAGGGGGCCGGCTATGGCTACACCTTC	CASSYGQGAGYGYTF
TRBV29-1	TRBJ1-1	-	-	TGCAGCGTTAGGATAGGGGGGAACACTGAAGCTTTCTTT	CSVRIGGNTEAFF
TRBV2	TRBJ2-4	-	TRBD2	TGTGCCAGCAGTGCCCATGGACTAGCGGGAGTTTCGGACAAAAACATTCAGTACTTC	CASSAHGLAGVSDKNIQYF
TRBV28	TRBJ1-1	-	-	TGTGCCAGCAGTCTTACCGGGCACTTTGGAGGGAACACTGAAGCTTTCTTT	CASSLTGHFGGNTEAFF
TRBV7-2	TRBJ2-2	-	-	TGTGCCAGCAGCACAGGGTTCACCGGGGAGCTGTTTTTT	CASSTGFTGELFF
TRBV3-1/TRBV3-2	TRBJ2-5	-	TRBD2	TGTGCCAGCAGCCAAGATTTCGCCCGGGGGGATCCCCAAGAGACCCAGTACTTC	CASSQDFARGDPQETQYF
TRBV6-1	TRBJ2-2	once	-	TGTGCCAGCAGTGAATGGGGGCTGTTTGGGCGGGAGAGCGGGGAGCTGTTTTTT	CASSEWGLFGRESGELFF
TRBV4-1	TRBJ1-6	-	-	TGCGCCAGCAGTCAACAGGGAAATTCACCCCTCCACTTT	CASSQQGNSPLHF
TRBV27	TRBJ2-1	-	-	TGTGCCAGCAGTTTGGATCCAGCGAACAATGAGCAGTTCTTC	CASSLDPANNEQFF
TRBV7-2	TRBJ1-1	-	-	TGTGCCAGCAGCTCGATCGGGTTCGGTACTGAAGCTTTCTTT	CASSSIGFGTEAFF
TRBV6-5	TRBJ1-1	-	-	TGTGCCACCAGCCCGGGGAGCACTGAAGCTTTCTTT	CATSPGSTEAFF
TRBV6-2/TRBV6-3	TRBJ1-2	-	-	TGTGCCAGCACCCCATGGGGGCGCTACGCTAACTATGGCTACACCTTC	CASTPWGRYANYGYTF
TRBV30	TRBJ1-1	-	TRBD1	TGTGCCTGGAGTGTACAGGGGAGAGTGACTGAAGCTTTCTTT	CAWSVQGRVTEAFF
TRBV11-2	TRBJ1-1	-	TRBD1	TGTGCCAGCAGCTTATCGGGGGACAGGGAAGCTTTCTTT	CASSLSGDREAFF
TRBV4-1	TRBJ2-7	-	TRBD2	TGCGCCAGCAGCCCGGGGGAGGGATTCCACTCCTACGAGCAGTACTTC	CASSPGEGFHSYEQYF
TRBV5-1	TRBJ1-2	few	-	TGCGCCAGCAGCTTGGGAGGATATGGCTACACCTTC	CASSLGGYGYTF
TRBV19	TRBJ2-1	-	TRBD1	TGTGCCAGTAGGGACAGGCCCAGCTCCTACAATGAGCAGTTCTTC	CASRDRPSSYNEQFF
TRBV6-2/TRBV6-3	TRBJ1-2	-	TRBD1	TGTGCCAGCAGTTACTCTGGACAGGGTCGTGGCTACACCTTC	CASSYSGQGRGYTF